These 30 T cell receptor beta chains originate from one sample sequenced in a study of chemoradiotherapy in HPV16-positive cancers. Some clones are missing from TCRdb's copy, which holds only in-frame ones; the method was immunoSEQ multiplex PCR. Among more than 9,000 clones listed, approximately 70% were seen once. This sample was taken from a patient who underwent chemoradiotherapy. These receptors were obtained from a human donor with HPV-associated anogenital cancer.

This clone was observed a single time. This rearrangement joins TRBV19 to TRBJ2-5; 7 bases fit TRBD1. Trimming cost V 6 bases and J 11 bases; bases outside gene matches: 15. Germline V CDR1 and CDR2: LNHDA, SQIVND (reference sequence). The CDR3 contains 14 residues. The CDR3 nucleotides read TGTGCCAGTAGCAGGGACAGCTCTACTCCGGGGCAGTACTTC. Protein: CASSRDSSTPGQYF. Based on the CDR3 plus reference TRBV19 and TRBJ2-5, the full variable domain is DGGITQSPKYLFRKEGQNVTLSCEQNLNHDAMYWYRQDPGQGLRLIYYSQIVNDFQKGDIAEGYSVSREKKESFPLTVTSAQKNPTAFYLCASSRDSSTPGQYFGPGTRLLVL.

The chain carries TRBV19 and TRBJ1-2, with 7 positions matching TRBD1. The ends lost 7 bases at V and 4 bases at J; junction bases unmatched: 18. This CDR3 has 17 amino acids. Germline V gives CDR1 LNHDA, CDR2 SQIVND (reference sequence). CDR3 amino acids: CASNNPEEQGWGYGYTF. The CDR3 DNA is TGTGCCAGTAATAATCCCGAAGAACAGGGGTGGGGCTATGGCTACACCTTC.

This clone was seen a few times. The chain combines TRBV5-6 with TRBJ1-2; D is possibly TRBD1 (5 bases). Trimming stripped 0 bases from V and 7 bases from J, with 19 bases between. The CDR3 contains 16 residues. Germline loops: CDR1 SGHDT, CDR2 YYEEEE. CDR3 sequence (DNA): TGTGCCAGCAGCTTGGTGTTTCAGGGCAATTCTGGTGGCTACACCTTC. Its protein product is CASSLVFQGNSGGYTF.

The rearrangement joins TRBV13 to TRBJ2-5; the match to TRBD2 covers 16 bases. J was trimmed by 5 bases and V by 6 bases; bases with no gene match: 12. CDR1 is PRHDT, CDR2 FYEKMQ, per germline (reference sequence). The CDR3 has 18 residues. CDR3 sequence reads: CASRKRGTSGGVAETQYF. The CDR3, as DNA: TGTGCCAGCAGGAAGAGGGGGACTAGCGGGGGGGTTGCGGAGACCCAGTACTTC.

The chain is built from TRBV7-2 and TRBJ2-1, with 15 bases matching TRBD2. Germline V CDR1 and CDR2: SGHTA, FQGNSA. This CDR3 is 16 amino acids long. V shed 3 bases and J 10 bases; nucleotides not matched to a gene: 7. This CDR3 reads CASSFSGLAGGREQFF. In DNA, the CDR3 is TGTGCCAGCAGCTTCTCAGGACTAGCGGGGGGGCGAGAGCAGTTCTTC. Full variable domain (missing parts from reference TRBV7-2 and TRBJ2-1): GAGVSQSPSNKVTEKGKDVELRCDPISGHTALYWYRQSLGQGLEFLIYFQGNSAPDKSGLPSDRFSAERTGGSVSTLTIQRTQQEDSAVYLCASSFSGLAGGREQFFGPGTRLTVL.

The chain uses TRBV2 and TRBJ2-5; TRBD2 matches at 11 bases. The CDR3 spans 14 residues. Germline V gene data show CDR1 as SNHLY and CDR2 as FYNNEI. The trim removed 6 bases at V and 5 bases at J, leaving 5 bases unmatched. For the CDR3, the DNA is TGTGCCAGCAGCATAGCGGGGGGGCCCGAGACCCAGTACTTC. This translates into CASSIAGGPETQYF.

The chain couples TRBV27 to TRBJ2-2; D uncertain. Trimming took 5 bases from V and 4 from J, leaving 17 bases between them. This CDR3 contains 16 residues. Germline V gene lookup returns CDR1 MNHEY and CDR2 SMNVEV (reference sequence). CDR3 in amino acids: CASSPPRPRRTGELFF. CDR3 coding DNA: TGTGCCAGCAGTCCCCCCCGGCCTAGACGCACCGGGGAGCTGTTTTTT.

This clone was detected a few times. The J gene is TRBJ1-3, the V gene TRBV11-2; the match to TRBD1 covers 7 bases. The CDR3 is 15 residues long. The J segment lost 1 base and the V segment lost 5 bases, leaving 5 bases of the junction unmatched. Germline assignment: CDR1 SGHAT and CDR2 FQNNGV. The CDR3 loop reads CASSLPTGSGNTIYF. As DNA, the CDR3 is TGTGCCAGCAGCCTACCGACAGGGTCTGGAAACACCATATATTTT.

This clone has just a few counts. V gene TRBV6-5 combines with J gene TRBJ1-1; possible D gene TRBD1, 6 bases. Germline V gene sequence: CDR1 MNHEY, CDR2 SVGAGI. V was pared by 4 bases and J by 5 bases, with 11 bases between. This CDR3 contains 13 residues. The CDR3 coding sequence is TGTGCCAGCAGTTTGGGCAGGGGAACTGAAGCTTTCTTT. It translates to CASSLGRGTEAFF.

This chain links TRBV5-6 with TRBJ1-2, with D perhaps TRBD1 (6 bases). The ends were cut back, 5 bases at V and 6 bases at J, with 14 bases in the middle. This CDR3 is built from 13 residues. Germline loops: CDR1 SGHDT, CDR2 YYEEEE. CDR3 nucleotides: TGTGCCAGCAGAGGGTGGGGGGCTCATGGCTACACCTTC. It encodes CASRGWGAHGYTF.

The rearrangement uses TRBV25-1 and TRBJ1-2, with D perhaps matching TRBD1 (5 bases). The germline V gene has CDR1 MGHDK and CDR2 SYGVNS. Deletions cut 10 bases from V and 3 bases from J, with 15 bases between. CDR3 length: 13 amino acids. CDR3: CAKGPAEDYGYTF. The CDR3 DNA is TGTGCCAAGGGACCGGCAGAGGACTATGGCTACACCTTC.

The V gene is TRBV2, the J gene TRBJ1-2; perhaps TRBD1 as D (5 bases). Trimming took 6 bases from V and 8 from J, leaving 10 bases between them. The length of the CDR3 is 11 residues. CDR1 and CDR2 (germline): SNHLY, FYNNEI. CDR3 residues: CASRTAKGYTF. CDR3 bases: TGTGCCAGCAGGACAGCTAAGGGCTACACCTTC.

This chain links TRBV4-2 with TRBJ1-1; D unresolved. The V gene's germline CDR1 is LGHNA and CDR2 YNFKEQ. Deletions cut 2 bases from V and 2 bases from J, with 9 bases between. The CDR3 is made up of 14 amino acids. The CDR3 reads CASSQIYLNTEAFF. DNA for the CDR3: TGTGCCAGCAGCCAAATCTATCTCAACACTGAAGCTTTCTTT.

The rearrangement uses TRBV6-1 and TRBJ2-1; the D gene could be TRBD1 or TRBD2 (5 bases each). Germline lookup yields CDR1 MNHNS and CDR2 SASEGT. Trimming stripped 8 bases from V and 0 bases from J, with 11 bases between. CDR3 length: 14 residues. CDR3 bases: TGTGCCAGCCACGGGGCGACCTCCTACAATGAGCAGTTCTTC. It specifies CASHGATSYNEQFF.

The chain has TRBV6-5 and TRBJ2-7; 14 nucleotides agree with TRBD2. The CDR3 spans 15 residues. The V segment lost 7 bases and the J segment 8 bases; nucleotides outside the gene matches: 10. Germline V lookup: CDR1 MNHEY, CDR2 SVGAGI. CDR3 sequence reads: CASNQPGLAGDQQYF. For the CDR3, the DNA is TGTGCCAGCAACCAACCGGGACTAGCGGGGGACCAGCAGTACTTC.

The chain uses TRBV18 and TRBJ1-4; 7 positions match TRBD1. Germline V gene sequence: CDR1 KGHSH, CDR2 LQKENI. Trimming removed 5 bases from V and 0 bases from J; junction bases left unmatched: 6. This CDR3 is 16 amino acids long. DNA of the CDR3: TGTGCCAGCTCATCCCGGGACAGTGCAACTAATGAAAAACTGTTTTTT. Residues: CASSSRDSATNEKLFF.

This clone was seen a few times. The chain is built from TRBV28 and TRBJ1-2; 9 bases align to TRBD1. CDR1 is MDHEN, CDR2 SYDVKM, per germline. V lost 5 bases, J lost 8 bases, and 15 bases stayed unmatched. The CDR3 is 16 amino acids. The DNA of the CDR3 is TGTGCCAGCAGTCCCGGACAGGGGACACCATATGGGGGCTACACCTTC. It yields the protein CASSPGQGTPYGGYTF.

Only a few counts were recorded for this clone. The chain links TRBV2 to TRBJ2-2, with D maybe TRBD1 (6 bases). From germline, CDR1 is SNHLY and CDR2 FYNNEI. The CDR3 consists of 15 residues. Between the trimmed V and J ends, which lost 4 bases and 0 bases, there was a span of 9 bases. Written as DNA, the CDR3 is TGTGCCAGCAGTGTGGGGACAACGAACACCGGGGAGCTGTTTTTT. This encodes CASSVGTTNTGELFF.

This sequence joins TRBV7-2 and TRBJ2-3; a weak D match, TRBD1 (6 bases). This CDR3 is 14 amino acids long. Trimming stripped 5 bases from V and 2 bases from J, with 11 bases between. Germline V gene lookup returns CDR1 SGHTA and CDR2 FQGNSA. CDR3 region: CASSQGFVTDTQYF. Here the CDR3 DNA reads TGTGCCAGCAGCCAGGGGTTTGTCACAGATACGCAGTATTTT.

The gene calls are TRBV5-4 and TRBJ2-4; D may match TRBD1 or TRBD2 (5 bases each). Germline V lookup: CDR1 SGHNT, CDR2 YYREEE (reference sequence). The length of the CDR3 is 13 residues. Trimming took off 4 bases at V and 8 bases at J, with 13 bases between the two ends. The CDR3 loop is CASSLAGNYIQYF. CDR3 DNA sequence: TGTGCCAGCAGCCTAGCAGGGAACTACATTCAGTACTTC.

This chain's CDR3 is CASSALSGGSEQYF. CDR3 DNA: TGTGCCAGCAGTGCTCTTAGCGGGGGCTCTGAGCAGTACTTC. This chain connects TRBV2 to TRBJ2-7; 9 bases align to TRBD2. After removal of 4 bases from V and 7 bases from J, the junction contained 8 bases not matched to a gene. Germline lookup yields CDR1 SNHLY and CDR2 FYNNEI. The CDR3 contains 14 residues.

Only a few counts were recorded for this clone. The chain couples TRBV2 to TRBJ1-5; 7 bases map to TRBD1. Losses at the gene ends were 5 bases for V and 7 bases for J; bases not matched to a gene: 5. The CDR3 spans 13 residues. From germline, CDR1 is SNHLY and CDR2 FYNNEI. CDR3 nucleotides: TGTGCCAGCAGTAGACAGGGTCGACAGCCCCAGCATTTT. This gives the protein CASSRQGRQPQHF. Drawing the rest from reference TRBV2 and TRBJ1-5, the complete variable domain is EPEVTQTPSHQVTQMGQEVILRCVPISNHLYFYWYRQILGQKVEFLVSFYNNEISEKSEIFDDQFSVERPDGSNFTLKIRSTKLEDSAMYFCASSRQGRQPQHFGDGTRLSIL.

This sequence joins TRBV9 and TRBJ1-2, with D maybe TRBD1 (6 bases). From germline, CDR1 is SGDLS and CDR2 YYNGEE. V was clipped by 7 bases and J by 5 bases, with 9 bases between them. This CDR3 has 11 amino acids. The CDR3: CASGGTYGYTF. The CDR3 coding sequence is TGTGCCAGCGGTGGGACATATGGCTACACCTTC.

The chain links TRBV7-9 to TRBJ2-5; 12 nucleotides agree with TRBD2. The V gene's germline CDR1 is SEHNR and CDR2 FQNEAQ (reference sequence). After removal of 2 bases from V and 0 bases from J, the junction contained 7 bases not matched to a gene. The CDR3 sequence is 18 residues long. This CDR3 reads CASSLKKRLAGDQETQYF. The CDR3 coding sequence is TGTGCCAGCAGCTTAAAAAAGCGACTAGCGGGGGACCAAGAGACCCAGTACTTC.

V usage is TRBV7-9 and J usage is TRBJ1-2; a possible D gene is TRBD1 (5 bases). The CDR3 is 15 residues long. Trimming shortened V by 5 bases and J by 2 bases, and 15 bases separated the two germline ends. CDR1 SEHNR and CDR2 FQNEAQ come from the germline V gene (reference sequence). DNA of the CDR3: TGTGCCAGCAGCCCATCACTTGGGGGAAACTATGGCTACACCTTC. Translating it yields CASSPSLGGNYGYTF.

By its share, this clone is medium-sized. V and J are TRBV6-5 and TRBJ2-1; D ambiguous. Germline CDR1 reads MNHEY; CDR2 reads SVGAGI. The CDR3 is 14 amino acids. V shed 6 bases and J shed 7 bases, with 16 bases lying between them. DNA for the CDR3: TGTGCCAGCAGCATACAGCCTCTCGGGAATGAGCAGTTCTTC. Translating it yields CASSIQPLGNEQFF.

The V call is TRBV6-5, the J call TRBJ1-1; no firm D call. Trimming took off 5 bases at V and 1 base at J, with 14 bases between the two ends. Germline V lookup: CDR1 MNHEY, CDR2 SVGAGI. The CDR3 sequence is 15 residues long. In DNA, the CDR3 is TGTGCCAGCAGTCCCCGGGCGGTTGGGAACACTGAAGCTTTCTTT. This gives the protein CASSPRAVGNTEAFF.

The chain is built from TRBV9 and TRBJ1-1, with D maybe TRBD1 (6 bases). V lost 3 bases and J lost 7, with 13 bases in between. Germline CDR1 and CDR2: SGDLS and YYNGEE. CDR3 length: 13 amino acids. For the CDR3, the DNA is TGTGCCAGCAGCGGTCCAGGGGATTATGAAGCTTTCTTT. Translation: CASSGPGDYEAFF. The full variable domain, rest sourced from reference TRBV9 and TRBJ1-1, is DSGVTQTPKHLITATGQRVTLRCSPRSGDLSVYWYQQSLDQGLQFLIQYYNGEERAKGNILERFSAQQFPDLHSELNLSSLELGDSALYFCASSGPGDYEAFFGQGTRLTVV.

This clone was seen only a few times. The chain combines TRBV2 with TRBJ1-1; D perhaps matches TRBD1 (5 bases). Trimming left V 7 bases short and J 1 base short, with 10 bases between. CDR3 length: 13 amino acids. The germline gives CDR1 SNHLY, CDR2 FYNNEI. The CDR3 DNA follows: TGTGCCAGCACCCGGGGCAGGAACACTGAAGCTTTCTTT. This sequence encodes CASTRGRNTEAFF.

The chain's CDR3 is CASSSLAGAVPWDEQFF. In DNA form, the CDR3 reads TGTGCCAGCAGCTCTCTAGCGGGGGCCGTTCCTTGGGATGAGCAGTTCTTC. The V gene is TRBV7-2, the J gene TRBJ2-1; 10 bases map to TRBD2. CDR1 and CDR2 (germline): SGHTA, FQGNSA. CDR3 length: 17 residues. V lost 4 bases, J lost 8 bases, and 14 bases stayed unmatched. The full variable domain, its missing parts supplied by reference TRBV7-2 and TRBJ2-1, is GAGVSQSPSNKVTEKGKDVELRCDPISGHTALYWYRQSLGQGLEFLIYFQGNSAPDKSGLPSDRFSAERTGGSVSTLTIQRTQQEDSAVYLCASSSLAGAVPWDEQFFGPGTRLTVL.